This T cell receptor beta chain appears in the sequencing data of a study of T cell repertoires in cytomegalovirus infection (dated by TCRdb to the late 2010s). Some background on the complete study: Recently identified HLA-C-restricted CMV epitopes, whose presentation resists viral immunomodulation, were targeted by peptide stimulations together with well-studied HLA-B-restricted epitopes. Donor HLA type was relevant to the analysis, because carriage of CMV infection together with the matching HLA type was indicated by public TCR beta signatures.

Per the publication, the treatment or condition label means: in vitro stimulation with specific CMV peptide epitopes to enrich CMV-specific T cells. This clonotype was seen only a few times. Its antigen is currently not known. No much larger clonotype is one base removed from it; base qualities were not supplied. The reads were generated on an Illumina HiSeq 1500. TCRdb handled the public reads itself, with Q25 trimming in fastp and clone calling in MiXCR, and kept productive beta chains. For every CDR3 protein sequence, its rows merge into one entry that carries the most common genes and DNA. The sample contains about 890,000 distinct CDR3 sequences, roughly 30% of them found a single time. Of the sample, over 13% falls within the top ten clones. Findings and caveats that apply to the study as a whole: The ex vivo response was dominated by HLA-C-restricted CMV-specific TCR beta clonotypes, which also provided the single most frequent clonotype in two of eight donors. Cumulative frequency of public TCR beta family members discriminated carriers of CMV infection plus the relevant HLA type in this cohort and an independent roughly 350-donor cohort.

Counted from cysteine to phenylalanine, this CDR3 has 13 amino acids. Only the CDR3 portion is preserved as DNA: 39 bases, with reading frame beginning at the first base. Trimming takes 7 bases from V and 4 bases from J, and the germline ends sit 11 bases apart. In the germline V gene (reference sequence), CDR1 corresponds to MNHNY and CDR2 to SVGAGI. The TCR originated in a human donor in good health (CMV status not recorded). Some clones in this sample may be carry-over from other donors' samples. This sequence uses TRBV6-6 and TRBJ2-1; TRBD2 is a possible D gene, resting on 5 matching bases. This sample comprised cultured CD8+ T cells from PBMCs, obtained from culture after CMV antigen stimulation. The CDR3 corresponds to CASITGFYNEQFF. At the DNA level, the sequence is TGTGCCAGCATTACGGGGTTTTACAATGAGCAGTTCTTC.